The clone carrying this T cell receptor (beta chain) was recorded once. The data were obtained in a study of blood T cell repertoires in COVID-19. About the research overall: COVID-19 samples collected from the United States, Italy and Spain covered acute and convalescent phases. Sample material is recorded as cDNA or gDNA derived from T cells, B-cell-depleted T cells, or PBMCs.

The CDR3 extends over 17 amino acids. V trimming: 1 base; J trimming: 4 bases; junction bases outside the gene matches: 6. Germline CDR1 is MNHNS and CDR2 is SASEGT. Original handling: Reference gene primers were amplified, and this amplification served to estimate nucleated cell counts. Generated by immunoSEQ multiplex PCR, the TCRdb table keeps only in-frame clones and is missing some. V and J calls and clone size follow that table, whereas D and trimming were derived from the DNA. This sample carries roughly 14,000 clones, 83% of them seen once, and the ten largest clones take around a quarter. Sequenced material: peripheral blood. This chain links TRBV6-1 with TRBJ2-2, with 10 nucleotides matching TRBD2. This sequence originates from a middle-aged man with active or convalescent COVID-19. CDR3 bases: TGTGCCAGCAGTGAAGTAATCTTAGCGGGGGGCACCGGGGAGCTGTTTTTT. This sequence encodes CASSEVILAGGTGELFF.